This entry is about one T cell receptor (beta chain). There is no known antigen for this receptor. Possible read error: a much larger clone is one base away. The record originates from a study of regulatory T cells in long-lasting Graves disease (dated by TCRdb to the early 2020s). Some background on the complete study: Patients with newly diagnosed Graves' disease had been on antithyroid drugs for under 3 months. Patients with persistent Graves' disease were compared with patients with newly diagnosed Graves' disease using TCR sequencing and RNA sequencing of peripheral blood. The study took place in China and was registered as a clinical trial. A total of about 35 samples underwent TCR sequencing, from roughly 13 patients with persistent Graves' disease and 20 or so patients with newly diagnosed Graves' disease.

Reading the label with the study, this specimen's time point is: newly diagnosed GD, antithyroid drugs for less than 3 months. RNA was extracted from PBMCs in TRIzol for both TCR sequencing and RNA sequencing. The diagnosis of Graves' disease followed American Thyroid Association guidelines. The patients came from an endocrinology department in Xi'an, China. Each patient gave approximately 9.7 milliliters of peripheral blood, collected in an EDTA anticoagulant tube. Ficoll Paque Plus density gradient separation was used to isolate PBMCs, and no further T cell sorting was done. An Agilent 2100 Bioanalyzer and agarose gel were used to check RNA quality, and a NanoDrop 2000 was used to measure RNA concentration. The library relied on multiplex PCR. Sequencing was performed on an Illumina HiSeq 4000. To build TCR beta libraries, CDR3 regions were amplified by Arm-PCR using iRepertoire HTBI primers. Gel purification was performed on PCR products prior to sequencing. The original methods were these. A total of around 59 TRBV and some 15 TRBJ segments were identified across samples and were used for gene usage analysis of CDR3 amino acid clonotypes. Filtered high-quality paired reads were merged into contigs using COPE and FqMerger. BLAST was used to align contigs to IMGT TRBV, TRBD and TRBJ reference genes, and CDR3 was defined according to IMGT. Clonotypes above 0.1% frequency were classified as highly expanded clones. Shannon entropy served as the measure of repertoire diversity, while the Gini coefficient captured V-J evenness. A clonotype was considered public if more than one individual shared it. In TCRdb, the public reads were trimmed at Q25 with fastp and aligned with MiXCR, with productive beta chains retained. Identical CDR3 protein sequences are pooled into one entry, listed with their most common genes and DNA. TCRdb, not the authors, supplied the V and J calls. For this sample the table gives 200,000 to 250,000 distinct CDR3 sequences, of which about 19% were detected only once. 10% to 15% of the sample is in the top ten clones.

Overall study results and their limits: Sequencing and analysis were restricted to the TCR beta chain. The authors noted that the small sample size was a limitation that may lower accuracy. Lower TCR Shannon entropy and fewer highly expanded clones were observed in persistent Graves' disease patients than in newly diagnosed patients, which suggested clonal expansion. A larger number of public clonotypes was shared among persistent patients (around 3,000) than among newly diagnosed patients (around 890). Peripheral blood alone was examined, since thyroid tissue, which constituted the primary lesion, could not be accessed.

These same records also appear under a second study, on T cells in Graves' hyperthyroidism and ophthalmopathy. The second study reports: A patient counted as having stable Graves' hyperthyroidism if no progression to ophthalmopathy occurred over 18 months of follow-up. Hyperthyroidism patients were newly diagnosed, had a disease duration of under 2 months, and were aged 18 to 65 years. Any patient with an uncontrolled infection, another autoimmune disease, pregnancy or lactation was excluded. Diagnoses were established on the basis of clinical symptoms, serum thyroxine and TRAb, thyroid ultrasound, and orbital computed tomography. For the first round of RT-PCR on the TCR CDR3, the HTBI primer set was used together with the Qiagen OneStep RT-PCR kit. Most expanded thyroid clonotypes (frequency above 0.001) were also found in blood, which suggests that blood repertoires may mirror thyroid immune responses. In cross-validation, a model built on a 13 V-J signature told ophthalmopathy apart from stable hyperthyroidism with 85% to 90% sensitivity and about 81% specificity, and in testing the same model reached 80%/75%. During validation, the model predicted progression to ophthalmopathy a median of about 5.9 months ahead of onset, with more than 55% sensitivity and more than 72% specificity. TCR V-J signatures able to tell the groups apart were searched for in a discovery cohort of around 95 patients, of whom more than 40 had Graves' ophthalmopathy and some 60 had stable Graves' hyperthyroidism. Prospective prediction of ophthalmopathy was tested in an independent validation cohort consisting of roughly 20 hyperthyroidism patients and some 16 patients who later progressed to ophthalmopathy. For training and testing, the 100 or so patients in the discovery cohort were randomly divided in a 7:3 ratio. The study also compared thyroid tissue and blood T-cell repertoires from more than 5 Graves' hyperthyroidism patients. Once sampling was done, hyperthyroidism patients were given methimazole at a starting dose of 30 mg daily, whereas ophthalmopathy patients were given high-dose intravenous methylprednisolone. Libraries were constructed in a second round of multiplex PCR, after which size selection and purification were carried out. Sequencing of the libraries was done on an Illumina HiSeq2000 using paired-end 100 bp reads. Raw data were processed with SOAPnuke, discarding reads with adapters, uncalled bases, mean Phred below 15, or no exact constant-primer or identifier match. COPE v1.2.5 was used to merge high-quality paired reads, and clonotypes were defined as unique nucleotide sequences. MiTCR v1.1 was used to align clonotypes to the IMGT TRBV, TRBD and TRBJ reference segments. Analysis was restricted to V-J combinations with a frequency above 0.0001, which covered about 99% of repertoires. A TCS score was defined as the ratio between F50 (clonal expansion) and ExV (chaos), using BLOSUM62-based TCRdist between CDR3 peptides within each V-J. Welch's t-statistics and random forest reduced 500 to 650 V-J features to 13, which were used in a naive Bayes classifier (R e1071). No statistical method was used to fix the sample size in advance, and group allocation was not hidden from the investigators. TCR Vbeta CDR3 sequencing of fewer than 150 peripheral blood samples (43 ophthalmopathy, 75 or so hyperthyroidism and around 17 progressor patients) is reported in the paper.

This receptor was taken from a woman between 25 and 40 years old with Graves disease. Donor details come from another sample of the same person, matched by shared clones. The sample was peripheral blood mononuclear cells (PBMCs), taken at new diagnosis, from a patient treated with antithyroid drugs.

CDR3 region: CASTPLDSYNSPLHF. The bases are TGTGCCAGCACACCACTGGACAGTTATAATTCACCCCTCCACTTT. The rearranged chain carries TRBV18 and TRBJ1-6; perhaps TRBD1 is the D gene, with 6 bases matching. The CDR3 has 15 amino acids, counting the end cysteine and phenylalanine. The read is trimmed to its CDR3 DNA, 45 bases read in frame from base 1. The germline V gene supplies CDR1 KGHSH and CDR2 LQKENI.